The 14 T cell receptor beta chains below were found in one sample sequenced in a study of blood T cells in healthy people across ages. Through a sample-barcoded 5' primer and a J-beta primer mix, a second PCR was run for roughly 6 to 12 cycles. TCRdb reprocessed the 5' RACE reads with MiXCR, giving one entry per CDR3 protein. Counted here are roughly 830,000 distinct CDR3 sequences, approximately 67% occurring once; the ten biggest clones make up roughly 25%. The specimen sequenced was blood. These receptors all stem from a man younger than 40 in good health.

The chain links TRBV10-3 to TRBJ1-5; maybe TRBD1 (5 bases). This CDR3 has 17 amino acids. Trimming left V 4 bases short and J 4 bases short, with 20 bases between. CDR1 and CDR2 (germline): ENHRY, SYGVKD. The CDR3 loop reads CAISAHGGTVANQPQHF. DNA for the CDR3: TGTGCCATCAGTGCCCACGGGGGAACGGTAGCAAATCAGCCCCAGCATTTT.

CDR3 amino acids: CAWSDADREHGYTF. DNA of the CDR3: TGTGCCTGGAGTGACGCGGACAGGGAGCATGGCTACACCTTC. The chain links TRBV30 to TRBJ1-2, with 8 bases lining up with TRBD1. Trimming removed 1 base from V and 6 bases from J; junction bases left unmatched: 7. Germline-derived CDR1 and CDR2 are GTSNPN and SVGIG (reference sequence). This CDR3 is 14 amino acids long.

CDR3 nucleotide sequence: TGCGCCAGCAGCTTGGAGCGGGGGCCCGACAATGAGCAGTTCTTC. Its translation is CASSLERGPDNEQFF. The chain couples TRBV5-1 to TRBJ2-1; 8 nucleotides align to TRBD2. The CDR3 contains 15 residues. The germline V gene has CDR1 SGHRS and CDR2 YFSETQ. The V gene end was trimmed by 0 bases and the J gene end by 5 bases; junction bases not matched to a gene: 4.

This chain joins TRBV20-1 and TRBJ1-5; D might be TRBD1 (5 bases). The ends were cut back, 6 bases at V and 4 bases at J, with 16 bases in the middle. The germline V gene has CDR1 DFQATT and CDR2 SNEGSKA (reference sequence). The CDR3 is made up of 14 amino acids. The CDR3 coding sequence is TGCAGTGCCCATCAGGGAAATGAGAATCAGCCCCAGCATTTT. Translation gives CSAHQGNENQPQHF.

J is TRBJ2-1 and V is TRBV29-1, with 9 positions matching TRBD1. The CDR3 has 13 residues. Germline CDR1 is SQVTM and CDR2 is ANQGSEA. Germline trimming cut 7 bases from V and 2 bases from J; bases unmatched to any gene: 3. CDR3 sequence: CSGGTGTYNEQFF. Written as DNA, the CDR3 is TGCAGCGGAGGGACAGGGACCTACAATGAGCAGTTCTTC.

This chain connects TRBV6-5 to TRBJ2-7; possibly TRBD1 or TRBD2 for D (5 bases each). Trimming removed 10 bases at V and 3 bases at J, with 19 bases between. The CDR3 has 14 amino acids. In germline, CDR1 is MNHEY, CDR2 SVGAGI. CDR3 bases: TGTGCCACCGGGACCGACGTTATGAACTACGAGCAGTACTTC. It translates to CATGTDVMNYEQYF.

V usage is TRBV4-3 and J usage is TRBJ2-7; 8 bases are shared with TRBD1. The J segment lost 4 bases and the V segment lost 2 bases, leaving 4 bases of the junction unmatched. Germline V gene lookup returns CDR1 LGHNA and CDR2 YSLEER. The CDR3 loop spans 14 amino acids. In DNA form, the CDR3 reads TGCGCCAGCAGCCAAAGGACAGGGATGTACGAGCAGTACTTC. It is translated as CASSQRTGMYEQYF.

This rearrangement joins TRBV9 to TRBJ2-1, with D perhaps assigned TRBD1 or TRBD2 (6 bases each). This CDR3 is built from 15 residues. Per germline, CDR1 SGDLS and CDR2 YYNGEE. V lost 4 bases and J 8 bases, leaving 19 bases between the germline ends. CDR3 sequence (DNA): TGTGCCAGCAGCCCCCGGAGGGCAGGGGTGTATGAGCAGTTCTTC. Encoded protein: CASSPRRAGVYEQFF.

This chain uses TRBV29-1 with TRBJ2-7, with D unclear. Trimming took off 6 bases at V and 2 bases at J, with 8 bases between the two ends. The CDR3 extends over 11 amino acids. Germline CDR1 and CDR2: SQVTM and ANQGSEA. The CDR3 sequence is CSVTITYEQYF. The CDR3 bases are TGCAGCGTCACAATAACCTACGAGCAGTACTTC.

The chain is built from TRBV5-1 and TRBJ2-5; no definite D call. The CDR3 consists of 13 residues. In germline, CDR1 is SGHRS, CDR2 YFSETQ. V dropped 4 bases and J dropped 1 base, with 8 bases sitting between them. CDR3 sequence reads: CASSRVVQETQYF. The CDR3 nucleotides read TGCGCCAGCAGCAGAGTAGTCCAAGAGACCCAGTACTTC.

The CDR3 protein is CASSQEGAKRYF. The DNA for the CDR3 is TGTGCCAGCAGCCAAGAGGGAGCCAAACGGTACTTC. This chain uses TRBV3-1 with TRBJ2-4; possible D gene TRBD2, 5 bases. There are 12 residues in the CDR3. With 0 bases removed from V and 15 bases from J, the gap between germline ends came to 12 bases. CDR1 is LGHDT, CDR2 YNNKEL, per germline (reference sequence).

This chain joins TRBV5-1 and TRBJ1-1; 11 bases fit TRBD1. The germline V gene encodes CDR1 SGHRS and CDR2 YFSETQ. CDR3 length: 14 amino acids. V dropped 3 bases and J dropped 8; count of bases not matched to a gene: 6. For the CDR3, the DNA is TGCGCCAGCAGCTCTCAAGGACAGGGGGCCGAAGCTTTCTTT. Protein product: CASSSQGQGAEAFF.

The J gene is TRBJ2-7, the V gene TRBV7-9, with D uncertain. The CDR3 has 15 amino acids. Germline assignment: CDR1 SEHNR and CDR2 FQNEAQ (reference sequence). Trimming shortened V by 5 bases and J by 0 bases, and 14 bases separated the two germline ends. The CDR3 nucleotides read TGTGCCAGCAGCAAACCGGGCAGGAGCTCCTACGAGCAGTACTTC. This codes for CASSKPGRSSYEQYF.

In DNA form, the CDR3 reads TGTGCCAGCAGCTCGGGGATCGGACTAGCGGGGTCGTATGGTGAGACCCAGTTCTTC. Translated, it gives CASSSGIGLAGSYGETQFF. The chain combines TRBV9 with TRBJ2-1; 12 bases align to TRBD2. V shed 4 bases, J shed 13 bases, and the junction held 24 bases outside the gene matches. The CDR3 consists of 19 residues. In germline, CDR1 is SGDLS, CDR2 YYNGEE.